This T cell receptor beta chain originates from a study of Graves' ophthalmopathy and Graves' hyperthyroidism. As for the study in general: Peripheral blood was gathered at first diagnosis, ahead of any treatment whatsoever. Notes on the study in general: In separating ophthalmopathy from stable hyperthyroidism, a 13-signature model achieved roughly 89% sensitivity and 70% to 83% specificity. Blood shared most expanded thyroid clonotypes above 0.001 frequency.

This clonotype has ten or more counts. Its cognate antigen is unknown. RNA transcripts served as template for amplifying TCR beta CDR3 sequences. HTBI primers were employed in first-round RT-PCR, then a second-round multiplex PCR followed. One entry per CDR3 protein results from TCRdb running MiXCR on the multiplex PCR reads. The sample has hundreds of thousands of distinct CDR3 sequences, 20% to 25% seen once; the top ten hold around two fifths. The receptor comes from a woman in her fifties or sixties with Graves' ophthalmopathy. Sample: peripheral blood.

Written as DNA, the CDR3 is TGCAGCGCGATCACGCCGGGACAACAATCTGAAGCTTTCTTT. The encoded protein is CSAITPGQQSEAFF. V and J are TRBV29-1 and TRBJ1-1; a possible D gene is TRBD1 (6 bases). Germline-derived CDR1 and CDR2 are SQVTM and ANQGSEA. The CDR3 loop spans 14 amino acids. V was shortened by 7 bases and J by 6 bases, with 21 bases between the two germline ends.